This T cell receptor beta chain was identified during a study of T cell responses to AZD1222 COVID-19 vaccine (TCRdb year 2021). Some background on the complete study: AZD1222 recipients with second doses at about 4 weeks or about 12 weeks were pooled, because spike-specific TCR depth and breadth did not differ between schedules. A total of 230 to 250 trial participants underwent TCR sequencing, of whom about 200 had received two doses of AZD1222 and 26 had received two doses of the MenACWY control vaccine. Trial participants were enrolled by age into subgroups of 18-55, 56-69 and 70-plus years, and around 140, 26 and 57 TCR-sequenced participants, respectively, were included in these subgroups.

General findings and caveats noted by the study authors: Most participants were white British and females outnumbered males, and the authors suggested that clonal diversity may have been underestimated. The vaccine-associated CD4 TCRs covered the entire spike protein, and the dominant responses fell in regions 160-218 and 743-854. The 56-69-year group was small, and its depth increase did not reach significance, likely because of low power. A significant rise in spike-specific TCR breadth and depth was observed after two AZD1222 doses relative to day 0 and relative to MenACWY recipients. Epitopes outside the regions mutated in the B.1.351 and B.1.1.7 variants were reportedly recognized by nearly half of the unique spike-specific TCRs. No day 14 peak-response samples were available, so repertoires were characterized only after the peak T cell response. Conclusions about previously exposed vaccinees were limited because only six AZD1222 recipients were SARS-CoV-2 seropositive at baseline.

This clone was detected only a few times. It has no known antigen specificity. Base qualities were left out, and no much larger clone turns up one base away. V is cut by 0 bases and J by 0 bases, and the space between the germline ends is 12 bases. CDR3 length: 16 amino acids, cysteine to phenylalanine. Of the read, only the CDR3 DNA is kept; its 48 bases are in frame from base 1. The germline V gene specifies SGHRS as CDR1 and YFSETQ as CDR2. The CDR3 regions of human TCRbeta chains were analyzed by immunosequencing. The paper's processing steps were these. Repertoire TCRs were checked for matches against a reference library of SARS-CoV-2-specific TCRs that had been generated using the MIRA antigen-specificity platform. Breadth was defined as the fraction of unique TCRs that were SARS-CoV-2-associated. Depth was defined as the fraction of total T cells that were SARS-CoV-2-associated. Using the MIRA data, each spike-specific TCR was assigned both to the spike region to which the TCR was reactive and to a CD4 or CD8 class. Log10-transformed breadth and depth values were compared by one-way ANOVA with Sidak's multiple comparisons tests. TCRdb carries this immuneACCESS record with in-frame sequences only. Its versions omit some clonotypes, under half of them owing to an unresolved V gene in the studies checked, with the rest unexplained. The V and J calls and clone size are taken from that table; D and trimming were inferred from the DNA. Here the sample has roughly 120,000 clones; roughly 88% occur a single time. The ten largest make up 5% to 7% of the sample.

The intended sense of this specimen's time point label: baseline before first vaccination. Vaccinee samples were obtained from the UK trials COV001 and COV002, which included a single-blind randomized controlled phase 2/3 trial of AZD1222 (ChAdOx1 nCoV-19) in healthy adults. For TCRbeta chain sequencing, PBMC samples from trial participants were taken at day 0 and at day 28 after the second dose. Source: peripheral blood, taken on day 0 of AZD1222 vaccination. This clonotype originated in an adult in good health. The sequence links TRBV5-1 to TRBJ1-2; the D gene lacks a confident call. CDR3 loop: CASSLGAKLTNYGYTF. The sequence in DNA is TGCGCCAGCAGCTTGGGGGCGAAGCTTACTAACTATGGCTACACCTTC. The reference TRBV5-1 and TRBJ1-2 proteins fill in what lies around the CDR3, so the full variable domain reads KAGVTQTPRYLIKTRGQQVTLSCSPISGHRSVSWYQQTPGQGLQFLFEYFSETQRNKGNFPGRFSGRQFSNSRSEMNVSTLELGDSALYLCASSLGAKLTNYGYTFGSGTRLTVV.